Included here is one T cell receptor (beta chain) sequence, with context. This sample is drawn from a study of blood T cell repertoires in COVID-19. Study-wide background: Samples of COVID-19 (acute and convalescent) were obtained from the United States, Italy and Spain. From T cells, B-cell-depleted T cells, or PBMCs came the material, which was cDNA or gDNA.

This CDR3 is 15 amino acids long. Trimming took off 2 bases at V and 4 bases at J, with 12 bases between the two ends. Germline-derived CDR1 and CDR2 are MNHNY and SVGAGI (reference sequence). The repertoire was sequenced with immunoSEQ multiplex PCR; TCRdb's copy has only in-frame clones and lacks some. The table records about 160,000 clones, roughly nine tenths of them present only once. Specimen: peripheral blood. This receptor was identified in a man in his fifties with acute or convalescent COVID-19. The chain uses TRBV6-6 and TRBJ1-5, with TRBD1 as a possible D gene (5 bases). For the CDR3, the DNA is TGTGCCAGCAGTTACCGGGGGTCAGGGAATCAGCCCCAGCATTTT. Translated, it gives CASSYRGSGNQPQHF.